This TCR beta chain originates from a study of cytomegalovirus exposure and HLA in healthy donors. Points from the study as a whole: The classifier, whose performance was assessed in both the original and validation cohorts, reportedly diagnosed cytomegalovirus status with high specificity and sensitivity.

Of note for this clone: Its antigen is currently unknown. This CDR3 is also generated by other DNA sequences in the sample.

The donors were members of the validation cohort comprising over a hundred subjects, separate from the approximately 670-subject first cohort. Germline assignment: CDR1 SGHRS and CDR2 YFSETQ. CDR3 length: 14 amino acids. The germline V and J ends were trimmed by 0 bases and 2 bases, with 8 bases remaining between them. Generated by immunoSEQ multiplex PCR, the TCRdb table keeps only in-frame clones and is missing some. This table holds around 300,000 clones, roughly 87% found once. The clonotype originates from a woman between 25 and 40 years old in good health and CMV-seropositive. The sample consisted of PBMCs. V is TRBV5-1 and J is TRBJ1-2; possible D gene TRBD1, 6 bases. DNA for the CDR3: TGCGCCAGCAGCTTGGAAACAGGGAACTATGGCTACACCTTC. As protein: CASSLETGNYGYTF.